Given below is one T cell receptor beta chain in context. Its antigen remains unidentified. Per-nucleotide qualities are absent, and no much larger clonotype sits a single base away. The sample originates from a study of brain T cells in children with intractable seizures (TCRdb year 2021). In the study overall: A NanoString immunology panel was first used to screen resected brain tissue from roughly 53 pediatric epilepsy surgery cases for immune gene transcripts. Eight of the 12 selected surgery cases also had pre-surgery blood sequenced, which left four cases with brain tissue only.

The immunoSEQ assay was used to generate TCR beta chain sequences from genomic DNA. As for the authors' bioinformatics: CDR3 sequences not starting with the conserved framework cysteine at position 104 were manually removed. Clonality was calculated as one minus the normalized Shannon's Diversity Index, with values ranging from 0 (maximal diversity) to 1 (oligoclonal). Chi-squared comparison-of-proportions tests were used to check whether the frequency of the same CDR3 differed between samples, for example brain versus blood. Public clonotypes were identified by searching immuneACCESS, and similarity to known antiviral clonotypes was assessed with the VDJdb browser. This is the immuneACCESS table as TCRdb keeps it, with only in-frame sequences that have V and J called. A part of the clones is gone; compared with another copy, unresolved V genes explain less than half, and the rest is unexplained. V and J calls and clone size are as listed in that table; D and trimming were resolved from the DNA. This sample gives hundreds of thousands of clones in total; over 85% of them show up just once. Clones ranked in the top ten supply about 5.8% of the sample.

In light of the paper, this sample's time point label describes: blood from clinic visit 5 months post-surgery; TSC patient then seizure free. Surgery cases with the highest brain T cell transcript signatures were selected for TCR beta chain sequencing of brain tissue and, where available, blood. Before surgery, the patients had been given at least one anti-epileptic drug. The TCR-sequenced patients were children whose drug-resistant epilepsy was caused by tuberous sclerosis complex, focal cortical dysplasia, Rasmussen encephalitis or hemimegalencephaly. The Monarch genomic DNA purification kit was used to extract bulk genomic DNA from unsorted brain tissue and whole blood. Overall results and qualifications from the work: Sequencing depth differed between pre- and post-surgery blood, so clones missing from the pre-surgery sample may reflect undersampling. Viral specificity was inferred solely from CDR3 sequence similarity, and the HCMV serostatus of the patients was not known.

Ends trimmed: V by 5 bases, J by 1 base; bases unmatched to a gene: 7. Looking up the germline V gene yields CDR1 SGHRS and CDR2 YFSETQ. The CDR3 runs 15 amino acids, cysteine and phenylalanine included. Only the CDR3 region is kept as DNA, spanning 45 bases read in frame from base 1. Material: peripheral blood, obtained more than 4 months after surgery. This clonotype originated in a boy less than two years old with tuberous sclerosis and intractable seizures. The sequence is built from TRBV5-1 and TRBJ2-7, with 9 central nucleotides matching TRBD2. In nucleotides, the sequence is TGCGCCAGCAGTGGGGCGGGAGGGCCGTCCTACGAGCAGTACTTC. This codes for CASSGAGGPSYEQYF.